What follows is one TCR beta chain and its context. This clone occurred a few times. Its antigen remains undetermined. The DNA is omitted, as the CDR3 cannot be located on it reliably, and the CDR3 follows TCRdb's listing. The entry originates in a study of blood T cell repertoires in COVID-19 (dated by TCRdb to about 2020). Regarding the research as a whole: The collaborator samples originated in the United States, Italy and Spain and spanned the acute and convalescent phases of COVID-19. The material from the prospective study consisted of cDNA or gDNA derived from T cells, B-cell-depleted T cells, or PBMCs. The dataset comprised deeply sampled blood TCRbeta repertoires from subjects exposed to, actively infected with, or recovered from COVID-19. The repertoires were released in a freely available public database intended as a resource for research on the immune response to SARS-CoV-2. Samples came from the ongoing ImmuneRACE study (first 160 participants) plus 1,254 subjects from 6 global collaborators. Sample metadata almost always included a de-identified subject ID, COVID-19 status, age in years and sex. Where HLA class I and class II types were available, the types were taken from metadata supplied by the sample provider, not from assay-based typing.

TCRbeta CDR3 regions were amplified from genomic DNA by means of the immunoSEQ Assay, a bias-controlled multiplex PCR. In the source study's methods: The number of nucleated cells in each sample was estimated by amplification of reference gene primers within the assay. Sequence reads were collapsed and filtered to measure the absolute abundance of every unique TCRbeta CDR3 rearrangement. For each sample, productive Simpson clonality was calculated as the square root of Simpson's diversity index over productive rearrangements. Entries here come from immuneACCESS through TCRdb and include only in-frame sequences with V and J called. Some clones fail to appear in such tables; in the studies checked, an unresolved V gene covers under half of the shortfall, and the cause of the remainder is unknown. V, J and clone size are taken as reported in that table, and D and trimming were inferred from the DNA itself. The sample has 100,000 to 150,000 clones on record, roughly 84% of them singletons. Over 1.1% of the sample lies in the top ten.

The cysteine opens and the phenylalanine closes a CDR3 of 14 amino acids. CDR1 and CDR2, looked up from the germline V gene (reference sequence), are LNHDA and SQIVND. General findings and caveats noted by the study authors: Clinical and demographic metadata were provided uncurated, with the amount varying by source and participant.

Collaborating institutions collected whole blood in K2EDTA tubes following their own protocols. Collaborator samples were shipped for TCRbeta analysis as frozen whole blood, isolated PBMCs, or DNA extracted from either sample type. The chain was built from TRBV19 and TRBJ1-5; the D call in the table, TRBD1, was not verified against the DNA. The source material was peripheral blood. The origin of this receptor is a man aged 55-75 years with acute or convalescent COVID-19. The CDR3 has the sequence CASTSVQALQPQHF.